Reported below is one T cell receptor (beta chain). Its specificity is unknown. Profiling relied on immunoSEQ multiplex PCR, and the TCRdb table lists in-frame clones only, not all of them. The top ten hold 1.5% to 2% of the sample, which has over 100,000 clones, 85% to 95% seen once. V shed 0 bases and J shed 7 bases, with 8 bases lying between them. Germline CDR1 is SGHNT and CDR2 is YYREEE (reference sequence). The CDR3 contains 12 residues. This sample stems from a study of T cell responses to AZD1222 COVID-19 vaccine. Overall study findings and caveats: Baseline seropositives among AZD1222 recipients totaled only five to seven. Across the whole spike, CD4 TCRs peaked at regions 160-218 and 743-854.

The source was peripheral blood, collected on day 0 of AZD1222 vaccination. The chain uses TRBV5-4 and TRBJ2-7, with D unresolved. The source is an adult in good health. The CDR3 bases are TGTGCCAGCAGCTTGGTGGGGAAGGAGCAGTACTTC. This translates into CASSLVGKEQYF.